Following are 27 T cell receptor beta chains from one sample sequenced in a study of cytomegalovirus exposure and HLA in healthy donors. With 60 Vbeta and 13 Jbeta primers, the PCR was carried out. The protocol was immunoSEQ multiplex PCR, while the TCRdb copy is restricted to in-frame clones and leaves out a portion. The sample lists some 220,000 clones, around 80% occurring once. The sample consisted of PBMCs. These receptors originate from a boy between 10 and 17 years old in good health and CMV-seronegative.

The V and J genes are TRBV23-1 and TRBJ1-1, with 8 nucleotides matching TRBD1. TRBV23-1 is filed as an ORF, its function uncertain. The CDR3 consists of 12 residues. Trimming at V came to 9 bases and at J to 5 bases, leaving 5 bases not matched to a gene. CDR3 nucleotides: TGCGCCAGGAAGACAGGGGTGACTGAAGCTTTCTTT. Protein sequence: CARKTGVTEAFF.

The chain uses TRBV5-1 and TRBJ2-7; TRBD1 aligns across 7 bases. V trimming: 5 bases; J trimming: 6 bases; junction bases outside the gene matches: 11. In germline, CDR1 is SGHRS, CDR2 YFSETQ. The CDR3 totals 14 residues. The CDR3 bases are TGCGCCAGCAGTTTGCGACAGGGAAGTGGCGAGCAGTACTTC. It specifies CASSLRQGSGEQYF.

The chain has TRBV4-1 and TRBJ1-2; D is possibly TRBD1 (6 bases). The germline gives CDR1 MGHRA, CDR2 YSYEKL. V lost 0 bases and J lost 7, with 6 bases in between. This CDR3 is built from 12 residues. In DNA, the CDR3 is TGCGCCAGCAGCCAAGAAGGGGGTGGCTACACCTTC. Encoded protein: CASSQEGGGYTF.

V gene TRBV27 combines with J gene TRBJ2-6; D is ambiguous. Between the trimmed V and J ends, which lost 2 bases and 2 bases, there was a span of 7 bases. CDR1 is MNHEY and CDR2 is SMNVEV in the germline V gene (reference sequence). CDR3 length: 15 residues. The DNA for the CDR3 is TGTGCCAGCAGTTTAAGGCTAGCTGGGGCCAACGTCCTGACTTTC. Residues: CASSLRLAGANVLTF. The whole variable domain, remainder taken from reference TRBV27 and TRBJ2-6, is EAQVTQNPRYLITVTGKKLTVTCSQNMNHEYMSWYRQDPGLGLRQIYYSMNVEVTDKGDVPEGYKVSRKEKRNFPLILESPSPNQTSLYFCASSLRLAGANVLTFGAGSRLTVL.

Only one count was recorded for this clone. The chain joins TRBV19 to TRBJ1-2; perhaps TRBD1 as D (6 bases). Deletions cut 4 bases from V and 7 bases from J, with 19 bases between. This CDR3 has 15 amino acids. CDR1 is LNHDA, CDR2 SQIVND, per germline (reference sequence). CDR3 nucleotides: TGTGCCAGTAGTACGCCGACAGGCGGAACGGTTGGCTACACCTTC. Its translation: CASSTPTGGTVGYTF.

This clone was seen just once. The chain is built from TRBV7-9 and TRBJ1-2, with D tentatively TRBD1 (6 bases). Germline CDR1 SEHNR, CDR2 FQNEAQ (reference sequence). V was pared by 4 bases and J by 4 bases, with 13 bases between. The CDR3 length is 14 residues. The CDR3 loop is CASSSRTALYGYTF. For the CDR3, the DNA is TGTGCCAGCAGCTCACGGACAGCCCTCTATGGCTACACCTTC.

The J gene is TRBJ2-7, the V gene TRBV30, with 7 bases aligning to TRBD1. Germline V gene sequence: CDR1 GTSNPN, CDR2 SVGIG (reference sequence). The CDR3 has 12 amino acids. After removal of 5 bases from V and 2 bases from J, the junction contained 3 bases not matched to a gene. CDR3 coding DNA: TGTGCCTGGGGGGACAGTGCCTACGAGCAGTACTTC. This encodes CAWGDSAYEQYF.

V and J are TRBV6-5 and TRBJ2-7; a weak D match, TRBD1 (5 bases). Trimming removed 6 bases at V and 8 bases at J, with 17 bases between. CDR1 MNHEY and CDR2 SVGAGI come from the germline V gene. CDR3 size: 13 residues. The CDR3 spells CASRTDAPGKQYF. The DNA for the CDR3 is TGTGCCAGCAGGACAGACGCCCCGGGCAAGCAGTACTTC.

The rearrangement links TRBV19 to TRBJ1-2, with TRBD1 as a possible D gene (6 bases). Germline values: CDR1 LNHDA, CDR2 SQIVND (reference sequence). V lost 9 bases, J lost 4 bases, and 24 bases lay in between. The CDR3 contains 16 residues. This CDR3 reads CASKVQGQYQFYGYTF. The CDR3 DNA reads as TGTGCCAGCAAAGTCCAGGGGCAATACCAGTTCTATGGCTACACCTTC.

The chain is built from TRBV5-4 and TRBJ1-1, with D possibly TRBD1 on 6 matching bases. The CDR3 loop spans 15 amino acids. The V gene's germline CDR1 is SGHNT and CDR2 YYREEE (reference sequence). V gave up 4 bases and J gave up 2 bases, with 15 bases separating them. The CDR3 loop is CASSTGGRDNTEAFF. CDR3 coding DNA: TGTGCCAGCAGCACGGGGGGCAGAGATAACACTGAAGCTTTCTTT. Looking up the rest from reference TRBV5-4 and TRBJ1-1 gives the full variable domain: ETGVTQSPTHLIKTRGQQVTLRCSSQSGHNTVSWYQQALGQGPQFIFQYYREEENGRGNFPPRFSGLQFPNYSSELNVNALELDDSALYLCASSTGGRDNTEAFFGQGTRLTVV.

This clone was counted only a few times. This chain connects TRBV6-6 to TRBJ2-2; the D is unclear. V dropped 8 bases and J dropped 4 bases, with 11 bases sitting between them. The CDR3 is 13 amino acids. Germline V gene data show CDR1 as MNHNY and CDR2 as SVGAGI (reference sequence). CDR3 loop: CASLRPGTGELFF. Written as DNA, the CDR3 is TGTGCCAGCCTACGCCCGGGCACCGGGGAGCTGTTTTTT.

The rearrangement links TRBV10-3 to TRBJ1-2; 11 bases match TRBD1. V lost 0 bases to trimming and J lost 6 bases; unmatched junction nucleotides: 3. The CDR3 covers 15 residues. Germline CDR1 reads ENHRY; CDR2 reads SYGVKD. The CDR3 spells CAISESGQGANGYTF. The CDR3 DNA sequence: TGTGCCATCAGTGAGTCAGGACAGGGGGCCAATGGCTACACCTTC.

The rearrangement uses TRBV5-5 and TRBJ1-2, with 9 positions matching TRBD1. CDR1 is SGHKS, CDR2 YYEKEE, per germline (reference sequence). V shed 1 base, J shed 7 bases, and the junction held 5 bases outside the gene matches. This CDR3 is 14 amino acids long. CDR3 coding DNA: TGTGCCAGCAGCTTGCTGGACAGGGGTGGTGGCTACACCTTC. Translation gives CASSLLDRGGGYTF.

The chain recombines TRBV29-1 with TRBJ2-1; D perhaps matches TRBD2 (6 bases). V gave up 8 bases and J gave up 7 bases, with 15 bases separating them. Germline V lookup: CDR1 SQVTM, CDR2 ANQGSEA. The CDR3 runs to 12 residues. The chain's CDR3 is CSCRRLANEQFF. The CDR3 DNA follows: TGCAGCTGTCGGCGGCTAGCGAATGAGCAGTTCTTC.

This CDR3 reads CASSSMPGQGNTGELFF. For the CDR3, the DNA is TGTGCCAGCAGCTCAATGCCGGGACAGGGTAACACCGGGGAGCTGTTTTTT. This chain joins TRBV7-9 and TRBJ2-2, with 9 bases lining up with TRBD1. CDR3 size: 17 residues. Trimming cost V 4 bases and J 2 bases; bases outside gene matches: 8. Looked up from germline, CDR1 is SEHNR and CDR2 is FQNEAQ (reference sequence).

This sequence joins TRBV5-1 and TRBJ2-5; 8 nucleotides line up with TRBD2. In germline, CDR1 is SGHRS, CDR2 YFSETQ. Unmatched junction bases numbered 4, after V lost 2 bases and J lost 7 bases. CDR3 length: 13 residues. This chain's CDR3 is CASSLAGVATQYF. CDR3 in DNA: TGCGCCAGCAGCTTAGCGGGGGTGGCGACCCAGTACTTC.

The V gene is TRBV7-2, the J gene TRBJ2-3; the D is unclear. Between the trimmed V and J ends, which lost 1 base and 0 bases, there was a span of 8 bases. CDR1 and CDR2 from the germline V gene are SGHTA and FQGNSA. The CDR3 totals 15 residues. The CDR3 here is CASSLVVASTDTQYF. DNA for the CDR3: TGTGCCAGCAGCTTAGTGGTGGCTAGCACAGATACGCAGTATTTT. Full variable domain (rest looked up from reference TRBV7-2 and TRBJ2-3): GAGVSQSPSNKVTEKGKDVELRCDPISGHTALYWYRQSLGQGLEFLIYFQGNSAPDKSGLPSDRFSAERTGGSVSTLTIQRTQQEDSAVYLCASSLVVASTDTQYFGPGTRLTVL.

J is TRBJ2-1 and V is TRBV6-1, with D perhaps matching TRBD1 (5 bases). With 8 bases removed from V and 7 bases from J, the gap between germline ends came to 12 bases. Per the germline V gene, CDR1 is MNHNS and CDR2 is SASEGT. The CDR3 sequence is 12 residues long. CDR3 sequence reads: CASGAGPNEQFF. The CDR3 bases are TGTGCCAGCGGGGCAGGGCCTAATGAGCAGTTCTTC.

The CDR3 DNA reads TGCGCCAGCAGCTTGGATCCGGGCGGGGGTCGCGAGCAGTACTTC. Translated: CASSLDPGGGREQYF. The rearrangement uses TRBV5-1 and TRBJ2-7, with 7 positions matching TRBD2. Germline values: CDR1 SGHRS, CDR2 YFSETQ. V was clipped by 0 bases and J by 6 bases; unmatched bases: 9. The length of the CDR3 is 15 residues.

The CDR3 bases are TGTGCCAGCAGCCGCTCCCAACAGGGATCGAGCGAGCAGTACTTC. This gives the protein CASSRSQQGSSEQYF. V usage is TRBV9 and J usage is TRBJ2-7; tentatively, D is TRBD1 (6 bases). Trimming pared 4 bases from V and 6 bases from J, leaving 20 bases between. CDR3 length: 15 residues. The germline CDR1 and CDR2 sequences are SGDLS and YYNGEE.

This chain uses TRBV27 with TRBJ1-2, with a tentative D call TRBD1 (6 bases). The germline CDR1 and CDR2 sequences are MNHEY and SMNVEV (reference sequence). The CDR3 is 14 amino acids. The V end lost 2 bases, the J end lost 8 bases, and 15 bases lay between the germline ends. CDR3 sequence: CASSLGSVGGGYTF. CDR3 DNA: TGTGCCAGCAGTTTAGGCTCGGTAGGGGGAGGCTACACCTTC.

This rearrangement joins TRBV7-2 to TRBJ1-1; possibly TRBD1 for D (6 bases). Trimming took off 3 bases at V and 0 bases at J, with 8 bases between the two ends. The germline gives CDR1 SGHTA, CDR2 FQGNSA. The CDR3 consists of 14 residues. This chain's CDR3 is CASSLQGMNTEAFF. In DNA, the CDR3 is TGTGCCAGCAGCTTGCAGGGGATGAACACTGAAGCTTTCTTT. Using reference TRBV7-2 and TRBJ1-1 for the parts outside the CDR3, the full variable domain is GAGVSQSPSNKVTEKGKDVELRCDPISGHTALYWYRQSLGQGLEFLIYFQGNSAPDKSGLPSDRFSAERTGGSVSTLTIQRTQQEDSAVYLCASSLQGMNTEAFFGQGTRLTVV.

CDR3 DNA: TGTGCCTGGAGGCCCCAGGGTGGGGCCACTGAAGCTTTCTTT. It encodes CAWRPQGGATEAFF. The rearrangement uses TRBV30 and TRBJ1-1; TRBD1 might be the D (5 bases). CDR3 length equals 14 residues. Germline CDR1 GTSNPN, CDR2 SVGIG (reference sequence). V lost 3 bases and J lost 4, with 15 bases in between.

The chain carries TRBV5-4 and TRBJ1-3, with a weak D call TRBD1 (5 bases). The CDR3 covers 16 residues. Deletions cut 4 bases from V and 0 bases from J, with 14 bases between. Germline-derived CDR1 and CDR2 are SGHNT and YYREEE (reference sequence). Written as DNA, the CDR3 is TGTGCCAGCAGCGGAGACAGAATTGCCTCTGGAAACACCATATATTTT. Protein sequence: CASSGDRIASGNTIYF.

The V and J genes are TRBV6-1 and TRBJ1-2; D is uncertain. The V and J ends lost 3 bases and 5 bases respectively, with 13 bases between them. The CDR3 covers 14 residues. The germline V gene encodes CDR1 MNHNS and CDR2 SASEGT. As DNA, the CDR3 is TGTGCCAGCAGTGATGGAAGGGCGGGGTATGGCTACACCTTC. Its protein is CASSDGRAGYGYTF.

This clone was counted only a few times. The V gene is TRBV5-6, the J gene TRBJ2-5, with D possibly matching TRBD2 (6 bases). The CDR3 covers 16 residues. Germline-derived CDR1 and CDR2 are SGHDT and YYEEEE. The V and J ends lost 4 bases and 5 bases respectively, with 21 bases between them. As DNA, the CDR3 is TGTGCCAGCAGCGGAGGGGCCGGACGGCTTTGGGAGACCCAGTACTTC. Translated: CASSGGAGRLWETQYF.

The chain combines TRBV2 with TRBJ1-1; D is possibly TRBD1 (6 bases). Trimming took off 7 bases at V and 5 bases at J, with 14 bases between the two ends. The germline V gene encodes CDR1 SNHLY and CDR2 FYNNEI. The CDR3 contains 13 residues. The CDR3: CASKGETWTEAFF. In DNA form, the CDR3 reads TGTGCCAGCAAGGGGGAAACGTGGACTGAAGCTTTCTTT.